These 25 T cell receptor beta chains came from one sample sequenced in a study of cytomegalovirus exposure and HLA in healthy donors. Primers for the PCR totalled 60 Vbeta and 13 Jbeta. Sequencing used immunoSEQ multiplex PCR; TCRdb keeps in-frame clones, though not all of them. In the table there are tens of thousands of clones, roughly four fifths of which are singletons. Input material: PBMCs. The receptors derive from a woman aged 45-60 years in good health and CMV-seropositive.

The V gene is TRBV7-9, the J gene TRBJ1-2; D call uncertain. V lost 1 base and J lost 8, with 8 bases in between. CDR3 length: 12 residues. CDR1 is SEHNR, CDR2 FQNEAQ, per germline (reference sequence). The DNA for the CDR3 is TGTGCCAGCAGCTTAGGGCTGAGGGGCTACACCTTC. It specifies CASSLGLRGYTF.

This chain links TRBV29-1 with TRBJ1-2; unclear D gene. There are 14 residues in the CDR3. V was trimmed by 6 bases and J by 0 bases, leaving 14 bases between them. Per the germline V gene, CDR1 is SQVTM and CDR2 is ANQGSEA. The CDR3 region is CSVGVGKANYGYTF. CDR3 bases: TGCAGCGTCGGGGTAGGGAAGGCTAACTATGGCTACACCTTC.

The CDR3 nucleotides read TGTGCCAGCAGCCGGCGACAGGGCGGATACGAGCAGTACTTC. Translated: CASSRRQGGYEQYF. V and J are TRBV5-4 and TRBJ2-7; 7 bases match TRBD1. The CDR3 is made up of 14 amino acids. Germline V gene lookup returns CDR1 SGHNT and CDR2 YYREEE (reference sequence). V lost 4 bases and J lost 4; bases outside the gene matches: 8.

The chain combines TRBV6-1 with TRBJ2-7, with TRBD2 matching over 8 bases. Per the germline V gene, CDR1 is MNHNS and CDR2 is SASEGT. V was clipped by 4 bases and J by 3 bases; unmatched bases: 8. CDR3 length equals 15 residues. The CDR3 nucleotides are TGTGCCAGCAGTGCCACTAGCGGCATATTCTACGAGCAGTACTTC. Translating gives CASSATSGIFYEQYF.

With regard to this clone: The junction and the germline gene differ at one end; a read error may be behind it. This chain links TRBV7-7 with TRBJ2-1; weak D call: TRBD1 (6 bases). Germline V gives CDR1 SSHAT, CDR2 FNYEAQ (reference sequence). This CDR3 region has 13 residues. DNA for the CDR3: TGTGCTAGCAGCTTACGAGAGGGGGATGAGCAGTTCTTC. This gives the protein CASSLREGDEQFF.

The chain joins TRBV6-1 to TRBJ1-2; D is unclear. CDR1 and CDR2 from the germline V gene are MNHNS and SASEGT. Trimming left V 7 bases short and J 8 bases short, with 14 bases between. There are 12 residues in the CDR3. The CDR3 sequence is CASMERVGGYTF. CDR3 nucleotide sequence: TGTGCCAGCATGGAGAGGGTGGGGGGCTACACCTTC.

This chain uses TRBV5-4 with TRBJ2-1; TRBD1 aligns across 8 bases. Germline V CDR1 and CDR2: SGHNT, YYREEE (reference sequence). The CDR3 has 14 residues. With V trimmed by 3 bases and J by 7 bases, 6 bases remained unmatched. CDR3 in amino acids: CASSYLQGGNEQFF. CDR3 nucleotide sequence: TGTGCCAGCAGCTACCTACAGGGGGGAAATGAGCAGTTCTTC. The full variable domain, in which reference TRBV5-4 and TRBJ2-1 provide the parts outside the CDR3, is ETGVTQSPTHLIKTRGQQVTLRCSSQSGHNTVSWYQQALGQGPQFIFQYYREEENGRGNFPPRFSGLQFPNYSSELNVNALELDDSALYLCASSYLQGGNEQFFGPGTRLTVL.

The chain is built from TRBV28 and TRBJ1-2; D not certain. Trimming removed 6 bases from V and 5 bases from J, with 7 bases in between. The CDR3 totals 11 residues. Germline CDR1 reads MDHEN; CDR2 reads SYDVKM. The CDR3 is CASSLEYGYTF. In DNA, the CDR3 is TGTGCCAGCAGCCTTGAGTATGGCTACACCTTC.

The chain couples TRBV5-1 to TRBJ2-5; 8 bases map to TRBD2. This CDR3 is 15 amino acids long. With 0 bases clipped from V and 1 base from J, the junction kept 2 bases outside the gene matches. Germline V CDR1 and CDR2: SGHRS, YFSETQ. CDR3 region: CASSLDLAGQETQYF. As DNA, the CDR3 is TGCGCCAGCAGCTTGGATCTAGCGGGCCAAGAGACCCAGTACTTC.

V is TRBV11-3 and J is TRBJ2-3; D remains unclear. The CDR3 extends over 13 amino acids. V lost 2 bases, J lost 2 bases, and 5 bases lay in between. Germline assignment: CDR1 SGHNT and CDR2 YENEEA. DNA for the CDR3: TGTGCCAGCAGCTTAATCTCCACAGATACGCAGTATTTT. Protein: CASSLISTDTQYF.

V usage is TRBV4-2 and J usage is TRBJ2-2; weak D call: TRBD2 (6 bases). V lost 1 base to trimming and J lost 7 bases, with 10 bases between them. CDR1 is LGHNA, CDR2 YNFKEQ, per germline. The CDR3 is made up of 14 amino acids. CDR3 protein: CASSQGLVIGELFF. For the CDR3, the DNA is TGTGCCAGCAGCCAAGGACTAGTTATCGGGGAGCTGTTTTTT.

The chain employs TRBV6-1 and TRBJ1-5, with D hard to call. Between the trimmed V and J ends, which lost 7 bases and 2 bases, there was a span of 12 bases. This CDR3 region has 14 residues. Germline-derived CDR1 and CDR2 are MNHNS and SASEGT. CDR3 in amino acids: CASKKESGNQPQHF. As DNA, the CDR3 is TGTGCCAGCAAGAAAGAGAGCGGCAATCAGCCCCAGCATTTT.

For the CDR3, the DNA is TGTGCCTGGAGTGGCGGGACTACCGTCTCCTACGAGCAGTACTTC. Amino acids: CAWSGGTTVSYEQYF. The J gene is TRBJ2-7, the V gene TRBV30; 7 positions match TRBD2. Germline V gene data show CDR1 as GTSNPN and CDR2 as SVGIG (reference sequence). J was trimmed by 0 bases and V by 1 base; bases with no gene match: 6. This CDR3 has 15 residues.

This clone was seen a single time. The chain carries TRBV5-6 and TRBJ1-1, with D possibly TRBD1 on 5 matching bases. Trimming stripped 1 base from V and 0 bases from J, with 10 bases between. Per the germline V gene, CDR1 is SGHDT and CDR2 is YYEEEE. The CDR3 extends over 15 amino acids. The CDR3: CASSLLWGMNTEAFF. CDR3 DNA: TGTGCCAGCAGCTTGTTGTGGGGCATGAACACTGAAGCTTTCTTT.

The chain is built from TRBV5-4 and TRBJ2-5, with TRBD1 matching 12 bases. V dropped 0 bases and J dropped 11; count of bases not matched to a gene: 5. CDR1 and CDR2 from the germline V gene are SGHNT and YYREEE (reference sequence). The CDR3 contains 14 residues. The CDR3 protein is CASSLGDRGQEQYF. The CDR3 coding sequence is TGTGCCAGCAGCTTGGGGGACAGGGGGCAGGAGCAGTACTTC.

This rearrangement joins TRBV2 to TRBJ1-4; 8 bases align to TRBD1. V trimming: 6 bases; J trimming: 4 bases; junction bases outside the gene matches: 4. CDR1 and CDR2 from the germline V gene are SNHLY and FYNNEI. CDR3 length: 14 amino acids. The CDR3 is CASRTGVGNEKLFF. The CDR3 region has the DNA TGTGCCAGCAGGACAGGGGTTGGTAATGAAAAACTGTTTTTT.

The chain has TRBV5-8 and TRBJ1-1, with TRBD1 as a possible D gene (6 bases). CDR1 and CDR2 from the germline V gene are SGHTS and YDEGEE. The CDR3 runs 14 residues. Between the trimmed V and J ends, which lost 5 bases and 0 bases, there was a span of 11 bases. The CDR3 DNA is TGTGCCAGCAGGGGGACATATATGAACACTGAAGCTTTCTTT. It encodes CASRGTYMNTEAFF. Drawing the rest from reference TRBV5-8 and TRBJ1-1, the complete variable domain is EAGVTQSPTHLIKTRGQQATLRCSPISGHTSVYWYQQALGLGLQFLLWYDEGEERNRGNFPPRFSGRQFPNYSSELNVNALELEDSALYLCASRGTYMNTEAFFGQGTRLTVV.

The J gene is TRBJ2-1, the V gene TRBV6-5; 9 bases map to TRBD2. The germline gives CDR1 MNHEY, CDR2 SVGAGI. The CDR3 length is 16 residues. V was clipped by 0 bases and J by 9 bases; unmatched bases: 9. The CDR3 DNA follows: TGTGCCAGCAGTTACTCGATAGGCCTAGCGGGAAGTGAGCAGTTCTTC. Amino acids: CASSYSIGLAGSEQFF.

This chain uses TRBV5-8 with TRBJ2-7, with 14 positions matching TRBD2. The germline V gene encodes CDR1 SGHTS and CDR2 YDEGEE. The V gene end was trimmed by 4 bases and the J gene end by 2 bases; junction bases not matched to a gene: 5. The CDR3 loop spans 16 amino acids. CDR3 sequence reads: CASSRPTSGRAYEQYF. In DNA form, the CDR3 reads TGTGCCAGCAGCCGGCCGACTAGCGGGAGGGCCTACGAGCAGTACTTC. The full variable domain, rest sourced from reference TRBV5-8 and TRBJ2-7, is EAGVTQSPTHLIKTRGQQATLRCSPISGHTSVYWYQQALGLGLQFLLWYDEGEERNRGNFPPRFSGRQFPNYSSELNVNALELEDSALYLCASSRPTSGRAYEQYFGPGTRLTVT.

Written as DNA, the CDR3 is TGCGCCAGCAGTCCATGGTCAGGGAACTACGAGCAGTACTTC. Its translation: CASSPWSGNYEQYF. The chain combines TRBV23-1 with TRBJ2-7; tentative D call: TRBD1 (5 bases). TRBV23-1 is an ORF, and what it does is uncertain. CDR3 length: 14 residues. V was trimmed by 4 bases and J by 3 bases, leaving 13 bases between them.

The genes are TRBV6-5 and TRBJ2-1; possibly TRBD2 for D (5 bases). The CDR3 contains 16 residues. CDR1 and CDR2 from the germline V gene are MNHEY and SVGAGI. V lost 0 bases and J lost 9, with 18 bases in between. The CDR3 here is CASSYSSLAGNGEQFF. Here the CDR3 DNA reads TGTGCCAGCAGTTACTCATCCCTAGCCGGGAATGGTGAGCAGTTCTTC.

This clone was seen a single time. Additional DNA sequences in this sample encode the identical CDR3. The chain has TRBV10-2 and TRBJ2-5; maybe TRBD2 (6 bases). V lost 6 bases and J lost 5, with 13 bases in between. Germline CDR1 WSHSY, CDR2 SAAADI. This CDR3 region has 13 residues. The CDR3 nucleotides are TGCGCCAGCAGGTCGGGGGACGTTGAGACCCAGTACTTC. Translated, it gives CASRSGDVETQYF.

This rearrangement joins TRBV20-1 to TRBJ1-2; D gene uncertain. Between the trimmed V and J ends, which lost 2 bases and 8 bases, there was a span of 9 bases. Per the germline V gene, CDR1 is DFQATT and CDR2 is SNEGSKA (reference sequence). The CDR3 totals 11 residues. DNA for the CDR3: TGCAGTGCTAGACCATTAGCAGGCTACACCTTC. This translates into CSARPLAGYTF.

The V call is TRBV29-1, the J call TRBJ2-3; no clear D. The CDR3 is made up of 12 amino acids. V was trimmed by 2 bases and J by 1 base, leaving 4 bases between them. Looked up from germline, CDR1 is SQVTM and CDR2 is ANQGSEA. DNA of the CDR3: TGCAGCGTTGAATCTGGCACAGATACGCAGTATTTT. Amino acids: CSVESGTDTQYF.

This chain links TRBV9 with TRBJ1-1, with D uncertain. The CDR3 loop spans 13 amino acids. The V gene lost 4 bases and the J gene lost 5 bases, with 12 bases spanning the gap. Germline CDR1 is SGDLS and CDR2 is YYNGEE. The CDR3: CASSRGRGTEAFF. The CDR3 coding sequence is TGTGCCAGCAGCCGTGGACGGGGAACTGAAGCTTTCTTT.